This T cell receptor (beta chain) was retrieved from a study of human T cells and chemical hapten exposure. About the research overall: Each week of the roughly 25-week study, patients had diphenylcyclopropenone applied to the scalp.

Documented time point: patch test 2, 6 weeks after DPC sensitization. Documented treatment: therapeutic diphenylcyclopropenone sensitization with weekly scalp DPC. In the original analysis: Sample-level TCR yields exhibited a median of roughly 96,000, with a range of about 23,224 to 700,000. One entry per CDR3 protein results from TCRdb running MiXCR on the RACE reads. The V and J calls come from TCRdb's annotation, not from the publication. Of 35,000 to 45,000 distinct CDR3 sequences in the sample, 8.5% to 10% were seen once. Trimming shortened V by 1 base and J by 0 bases, and 7 bases separated the two germline ends. Germline V lookup: CDR1 SGHTA, CDR2 FQGNSA. This CDR3 region has 14 residues.

The chain carries TRBV7-2 and TRBJ2-7; D possibly corresponds to TRBD2 (5 bases). The receptor was isolated from a woman aged 40 to 55 with alopecia areata. Some clones in this sample may be carry-over from other donors' samples. Sequenced material: whole blood, taken in connection with sensitization to the hapten diphenylcyclopropenone (DPC). CDR3: CASSLGTVSYEQYF. CDR3 sequence (DNA): TGTGCCAGCAGCTTAGGGACTGTCTCCTACGAGCAGTACTTC.